Reported below is one T cell receptor (beta chain). Its specificity is unknown. This CDR3 is 13 amino acids long. CDR1 and CDR2 (germline): MRHNA, SNTAGT. The germline V and J ends were trimmed by 2 bases and 6 bases, with 8 bases remaining between them. This entry belongs to a study of T cell responses to AZD1222 COVID-19 vaccine. General study findings and limits: Unmutated variant regions are reportedly the target of nearly half of TCRs that are spike-specific. Receipt of two AZD1222 doses was followed by a rise in Spike-specific TCR breadth and depth.

The assay was immunoSEQ multiplex PCR, and TCRdb's table has in-frame clones only and misses some. The table includes 130,000 to 150,000 clones, 88% detected once. The source of this sequence is an adult in good health. This rearrangement joins TRBV6-4 to TRBJ2-4, with D possibly being TRBD1 (7 bases). Sample: peripheral blood, taken on day 0 of MenACWY control vaccination. The CDR3 sequence: CASSDQGGNIQYF. The CDR3 nucleotides are TGTGCCAGCAGTGACCAGGGGGGAAACATTCAGTACTTC.